This T cell receptor beta chain was identified in a study of blood T cell repertoires in COVID-19. Study-level background: Sites in the United States, Italy and Spain provided acute and convalescent COVID-19 samples. Sample material is recorded as cDNA or gDNA derived from T cells, B-cell-depleted T cells, or PBMCs.

Original analysis: Reference gene primer amplification gave nucleated cell count estimates. The data were produced by immunoSEQ multiplex PCR, yet TCRdb's version contains in-frame clones alone and is incomplete. The DNA was the basis for D and trimming; V, J and clone size are from that table. This sample has about 170,000 clones, with approximately 86% found just once. V trimming: 2 bases; J trimming: 7 bases; junction bases outside the gene matches: 3. Germline CDR1 is MNHEY and CDR2 is SVGAGI. The CDR3 length is 13 residues. This clonotype was sampled from a man between 60 and 75 years old who had recovered from COVID-19. Sequenced: peripheral blood. The J gene is TRBJ1-1, the V gene TRBV6-5, with TRBD1 identical over 8 bases. CDR3 DNA: TGTGCCAGCAGTTACGCAGACAGGGGTGAAGCTTTCTTT. It is translated as CASSYADRGEAFF.